Below are 22 T cell receptor beta chains sequenced from a single sample in a study of persistence of HIV-infected CD4 T cells. Sequencing used immunoSEQ version 4 in survey mode. The method was immunoSEQ multiplex PCR; TCRdb's version includes in-frame clones alone and lacks a portion of them. This table has over 40,000 clones, 75% to 85% appearing once. Overlapping HIV-1 Gag 15-mer peptides at 1 ug per peptide per mL were used. Memory cells lacking CD40L and CD69 with high CD45RO were sorted. No cognate antigen is known for these TCRs. The sequencing used CD4+ T cells sorted from PBMCs after 18-hour stimulation, collected from a patient who received antiretroviral therapy. The receptors originated from an adult man with HIV who was CMV-seropositive.

The rearrangement uses TRBV29-1 and TRBJ2-2; D ambiguous. CDR1 and CDR2 (germline): SQVTM, ANQGSEA. The V gene lost 3 bases and the J gene lost 1 base, with 6 bases spanning the gap. The CDR3 is 13 amino acids. CDR3 bases: TGCAGCGTTGATGCAGGGAACACCGGGGAGCTGTTTTTT. Translation gives CSVDAGNTGELFF.

The CDR3 region has the DNA TGTGCCAGCAGCCCCCGTAGGGAGGGGACCAAAAACATTCAGTACTTC. It yields the protein CASSPRREGTKNIQYF. The chain links TRBV5-6 to TRBJ2-4; 7 positions agree with TRBD2. This CDR3 spans 16 amino acids. J gave up 2 bases and V 4 bases, and 9 bases lay outside the gene matches. Germline lookup yields CDR1 SGHDT and CDR2 YYEEEE.

This clone was counted only a few times. Other DNA variants within this sample encode the same CDR3. This sequence joins TRBV24-1 and TRBJ2-3; 8 bases are shared with TRBD1. The junction had 1 base not matched to a gene; V was cut back by 4 bases and J by 2 bases. Per germline, CDR1 KGHDR and CDR2 SFDVKD. CDR3 length: 14 amino acids. CDR3 sequence: CATSETGVTDTQYF. CDR3 nucleotides: TGTGCCACCAGTGAGACAGGGGTCACAGATACGCAGTATTTT.

The chain joins TRBV27 to TRBJ2-3, with a weak D call TRBD2 (7 bases). Germline V gives CDR1 MNHEY, CDR2 SMNVEV (reference sequence). The germline V and J ends were trimmed by 4 bases and 10 bases, with 21 bases remaining between them. The CDR3 is 15 amino acids. CDR3 DNA: TGTGCCAGCAGTTCCGGGGACGCAAGGGGGGGAGCGCAGTATTTT. Residues: CASSSGDARGGAQYF.

The chain has TRBV27 and TRBJ1-1; possibly TRBD1 for D (6 bases). V gave up 3 bases and J gave up 1 base, with 6 bases separating them. The CDR3 length is 13 residues. Germline V CDR1 and CDR2: MNHEY, SMNVEV (reference sequence). In nucleotides, the CDR3 is TGTGCCAGCAGTTTGGGACAGAACACTGAAGCTTTCTTT. It codes for CASSLGQNTEAFF.

This clone was seen a handful of times. V and J are TRBV19 and TRBJ1-4; 12 bases fit TRBD1. The CDR3 is 18 amino acids. The V segment lost 6 bases and the J segment 0 bases; nucleotides outside the gene matches: 8. Germline V gives CDR1 LNHDA, CDR2 SQIVND (reference sequence). In nucleotides, the CDR3 is TGTGCCAGTAGCCCCGGGACAGGGGGCCCTTCAACTAATGAAAAACTGTTTTTT. Its translation: CASSPGTGGPSTNEKLFF.

The chain uses TRBV10-3 and TRBJ2-5, with 10 bases that match TRBD1. J was trimmed by 3 bases and V by 2 bases; bases with no gene match: 6. The CDR3 length is 16 residues. CDR1 and CDR2 (germline): ENHRY, SYGVKD. The DNA of the CDR3 is TGTGCCATCAGTGAGCCCCGACAGGGGGCGAAAGAGACCCAGTACTTC. Its protein is CAISEPRQGAKETQYF.

CDR3 protein: CSVRTGGTEAFF. CDR3 nucleotides: TGCAGCGTTCGGACCGGAGGAACTGAAGCTTTCTTT. This chain joins TRBV29-1 and TRBJ1-1, with D hard to call. Trimming took 5 bases from V and 5 from J, leaving 12 bases between them. The CDR3 is made up of 12 amino acids. Per germline, CDR1 SQVTM and CDR2 ANQGSEA.

J is TRBJ1-5 and V is TRBV19, with 10 positions matching TRBD1. The CDR3 runs 16 residues. Germline CDR1 and CDR2: LNHDA and SQIVND (reference sequence). The V and J ends lost 1 base and 3 bases, in that order; junction bases with no gene match: 3. CDR3 amino acids: CASSIVGTGANQPQHF. CDR3 coding DNA: TGTGCCAGTAGTATAGTAGGGACAGGGGCCAATCAGCCCCAGCATTTT.

This clone was seen only a few times. This chain uses TRBV2 with TRBJ2-3; D possibly corresponds to TRBD2 (5 bases). CDR3 length: 14 amino acids. Between the trimmed V and J ends, which lost 9 bases and 1 base, there was a span of 14 bases. CDR1 is SNHLY and CDR2 is FYNNEI in the germline V gene. CDR3 nucleotide sequence: TGTGCCAGAACCAACAGCGGACGCACAGATACGCAGTATTTT. Its translation is CARTNSGRTDTQYF.

The chain is built from TRBV7-9 and TRBJ2-1; tentative D call: TRBD1 (5 bases). The V gene lost 5 bases and the J gene lost 4 bases, with 9 bases spanning the gap. This CDR3 has 13 residues. The germline CDR1 and CDR2 sequences are SEHNR and FQNEAQ (reference sequence). The CDR3 coding sequence is TGTGCCAGCAGCCCGACAGATTACAATGAGCAGTTCTTC. Translating gives CASSPTDYNEQFF.

The gene calls are TRBV6-5 and TRBJ2-5; 9 positions agree with TRBD1. The junction had 14 bases not matched to a gene; V was cut back by 10 bases and J by 5 bases. Germline lookup yields CDR1 MNHEY and CDR2 SVGAGI. The CDR3 is 15 residues long. The CDR3 here is CATSAVQGAWETQYF. CDR3 nucleotides: TGTGCCACCTCGGCCGTACAGGGGGCTTGGGAGACCCAGTACTTC.

The chain carries TRBV7-2 and TRBJ2-5; maybe TRBD1 (5 bases). This CDR3 is built from 15 residues. In germline, CDR1 is SGHTA, CDR2 FQGNSA. The V end was cut by 2 bases, the J end by 1 base, with 11 bases between. Here the CDR3 reads CASSLQAQGQETQYF. DNA of the CDR3: TGTGCCAGCAGCTTACAGGCGCAGGGCCAAGAGACCCAGTACTTC. The entire variable domain, with the rest obtained from reference TRBV7-2 and TRBJ2-5, is as follows: GAGVSQSPSNKVTEKGKDVELRCDPISGHTALYWYRQSLGQGLEFLIYFQGNSAPDKSGLPSDRFSAERTGGSVSTLTIQRTQQEDSAVYLCASSLQAQGQETQYFGPGTRLLVL.

The V gene is TRBV20-1, the J gene TRBJ2-5; no clear D gene. CDR3 length: 11 amino acids. The germline gives CDR1 DFQATT, CDR2 SNEGSKA (reference sequence). V lost 3 bases, J lost 3 bases, and 5 bases lay in between. The CDR3: CSASREETQYF. The CDR3 DNA is TGCAGTGCTAGCAGAGAAGAGACCCAGTACTTC.

As DNA, the CDR3 is TGCGCCAGCAGCCAACGCTCCTTTATGAACACTGAAGCTTTCTTT. As protein: CASSQRSFMNTEAFF. The rearrangement links TRBV4-3 to TRBJ1-1; D gene ambiguous. The V and J ends lost 2 bases and 0 bases respectively, with 10 bases between them. Germline V gene lookup returns CDR1 LGHNA and CDR2 YSLEER. This CDR3 is 15 amino acids long.

The genes are TRBV27 and TRBJ1-6; weak D call: TRBD1 (6 bases). The V end lost 5 bases, the J end lost 7 bases, and 12 bases lay between the germline ends. The V gene's germline CDR1 is MNHEY and CDR2 SMNVEV (reference sequence). The CDR3 extends over 14 amino acids. As DNA, the CDR3 is TGTGCCAGCAGTCAGGGGTACAGGAATTCACCCCTCCACTTT. It codes for CASSQGYRNSPLHF.

The chain is built from TRBV12-3 or TRBV12-4 and TRBJ1-5, with unresolved D. This CDR3 has 13 amino acids. V gave up 2 bases and J gave up 11 bases, with 13 bases separating them. CDR3 loop: CASSLPRGEAQHF. DNA of the CDR3: TGTGCCAGCAGTTTACCACGTGGTGAGGCCCAGCATTTT.

This clone appeared a few times. V usage is TRBV18 and J usage is TRBJ1-1, with 10 bases aligning to TRBD1. The ends lost 5 bases at V and 3 bases at J; junction bases unmatched: 0. Germline-derived CDR1 and CDR2 are KGHSH and LQKENI. CDR3 length equals 13 residues. The CDR3 protein is CASSGTGDTEAFF. The DNA for the CDR3 is TGTGCCAGCTCAGGGACAGGGGACACTGAAGCTTTCTTT. The full variable domain, rest sourced from reference TRBV18 and TRBJ1-1, is NAGVMQNPRHLVRRRGQEARLRCSPMKGHSHVYWYRQLPEEGLKFMVYLQKENIIDESGMPKERFSAEFPKEGPSILRIQQVVRGDSAAYFCASSGTGDTEAFFGQGTRLTVV.

This clone appeared a single time. V gene TRBV12-3 or TRBV12-4 combines with J gene TRBJ1-1, with D uncertain. This CDR3 is built from 13 residues. V was trimmed by 2 bases and J by 2 bases, leaving 6 bases between them. CDR3 protein: CASSLFVNTEAFF. The CDR3 nucleotides read TGTGCCAGCAGTTTATTTGTAAACACTGAAGCTTTCTTT.

The table lists this clone with a few counts. This chain joins TRBV5-5 and TRBJ2-5; 7 nucleotides match TRBD2. Unmatched junction bases numbered 10, after V lost 3 bases and J lost 2 bases. CDR3 length: 16 amino acids. Germline lookup yields CDR1 SGHKS and CDR2 YYEKEE (reference sequence). CDR3 coding DNA: TGTGCCAGCAGCTACGAAGACGGGAGGCCTCAAGAGACCCAGTACTTC. It codes for CASSYEDGRPQETQYF.

The V call is TRBV3-1 (or the pseudogene TRBV3-2), the J call TRBJ2-2; 11 bases are a match to TRBD1. The germline gives CDR1 LGHDT, CDR2 YNNKEL (reference sequence). The CDR3 is 17 amino acids. V was pared by 4 bases and J by 5 bases, with 9 bases of the junction left unmatched. The chain's CDR3 is CASSPDRGRDWTGELFF. The CDR3, as DNA: TGTGCCAGCAGCCCGGACAGGGGGCGCGATTGGACCGGGGAGCTGTTTTTT.

The gene calls are TRBV5-4 and TRBJ1-4, with a possible D match to TRBD1 (5 bases). The V and J ends lost 4 bases and 8 bases respectively, with 15 bases between them. Germline lookup yields CDR1 SGHNT and CDR2 YYREEE (reference sequence). The CDR3 totals 14 residues. Here the CDR3 reads CASSDQGGGEKLFF. Here the CDR3 DNA reads TGTGCCAGCAGCGATCAGGGAGGTGGCGAAAAACTGTTTTTT.